Sequencing of this T cell receptor (beta chain) was carried out in a study of blood T cell repertoires in COVID-19. Study information: T cells, B-cell-depleted T cells, or PBMCs provided the cDNA or gDNA that served as material.

V was pared by 10 bases and J by 3 bases, with 8 bases of the junction left unmatched. Germline V gives CDR1 MNHEY, CDR2 SMNVEV (reference sequence). The CDR3 loop spans 13 amino acids. Authors' data handling: Amplifying reference gene primers gave estimates of nucleated cell counts. TCRdb's copy holds only in-frame clones and misses some; the assay was immunoSEQ multiplex PCR. V and J calls and clone size are copied from that table; D and trimming were computed from the DNA. The table records tens of thousands of clones, about nine tenths of them present only once. The rearrangement links TRBV27 to TRBJ1-2; TRBD1 matches at 7 bases. Sequencing was performed on peripheral blood. This sequence originates from a man older than 75 with acute or convalescent COVID-19. The CDR3 nucleotides read TGTGCCAACCGCACAGGGGCCGACTATGGCTACACCTTC. Translated, it gives CANRTGADYGYTF.